This passage covers 30 T cell receptor beta chains from one sample sequenced in a study of CD8+CD57+ T cells in acquired aplastic anemia. TCR beta VDJ and CDR3 profiling used genomic DNA as template. TCRdb used MiXCR to reprocess the reads, holding one entry per CDR3 protein. Altogether over 150,000 distinct CDR3 sequences are present, 35% to 55% being singletons, with the ten largest covering approximately 1.1%. Sequencing was performed on sorted CD4+, CD8+, or CD8+CD57+ T cells (not recorded which) from PBMCs. The receptors here all came from a human donor in good health.

This clonotype was counted at least ten times. CDR3 loop: CASRRAGYNEQFF. CDR3 DNA sequence: TGTGCCAGCAGGCGGGCAGGTTACAATGAGCAGTTCTTC. The chain is built from TRBV6-5 and TRBJ2-1, with D tentatively TRBD2 (5 bases). Germline values: CDR1 MNHEY, CDR2 SVGAGI. The CDR3 extends over 13 amino acids. V gave up 6 bases and J gave up 4 bases, with 10 bases separating them.

This clonotype was recorded at least ten times. This chain uses TRBV7-8 with TRBJ2-7; TRBD1 matches at 8 bases. The CDR3 extends over 16 amino acids. V lost 1 base to trimming and J lost 0 bases; unmatched junction nucleotides: 5. Germline V gives CDR1 SGHVS, CDR2 FQNEAQ. CDR3 coding DNA: TGTGCCAGCAGCTTAGACCAGGGGGCATTCTCCTACGAGCAGTACTTC. Amino acid sequence: CASSLDQGAFSYEQYF.

This clonotype appeared many times. V usage is TRBV6-4 and J usage is TRBJ1-1; no definite D call. V was clipped by 0 bases and J by 3 bases, with 11 bases between them. From germline, CDR1 is MRHNA and CDR2 SNTAGT. The CDR3 runs 15 residues. DNA of the CDR3: TGTGCCAGCAGTGACTCGGGTCGGATGGACACTGAAGCTTTCTTT. Its translation is CASSDSGRMDTEAFF.

This clonotype has at least ten counts. This sequence joins TRBV5-1 and TRBJ2-1; 9 nucleotides agree with TRBD2. The CDR3 extends over 17 amino acids. Losses at the gene ends were 0 bases for V and 0 bases for J; bases not matched to a gene: 4. The germline CDR1 and CDR2 sequences are SGHRS and YFSETQ. The CDR3 coding sequence is TGCGCCAGCAGCTTGGTTCCTAGCGGGACCTCCTACAATGAGCAGTTCTTC. Amino acid sequence: CASSLVPSGTSYNEQFF.

The count of this clonotype is one. The V call is TRBV5-1, the J call TRBJ2-7, with TRBD2 identical over 8 bases. The CDR3 totals 13 residues. The V gene end was trimmed by 4 bases and the J gene end by 0 bases; junction bases not matched to a gene: 0. Germline values: CDR1 SGHRS, CDR2 YFSETQ. The CDR3 loop reads CASSREGSYEQYF. Written as DNA, the CDR3 is TGCGCCAGCAGCCGGGAGGGCTCCTACGAGCAGTACTTC.

This clonotype was seen ten or more times. The chain is built from TRBV7-8 and TRBJ1-5; D is possibly TRBD1 (5 bases). The V gene lost 4 bases and the J gene lost 6 bases, with 22 bases spanning the gap. The CDR3 contains 17 residues. Germline CDR1 and CDR2: SGHVS and FQNEAQ. Written as DNA, the CDR3 is TGTGCCAGCAGCTCGAGGGGTGGGGAGACCCACCGTCAGCCCCAGCATTTT. Its protein product is CASSSRGGETHRQPQHF.

With respect to this clonotype: The junction and the germline gene differ at one end; a read error may be behind it. V gene TRBV12-3 or TRBV12-4 combines with J gene TRBJ2-7; 11 nucleotides align to TRBD2. This CDR3 has 13 residues. CDR3 region: CASSIAGGYEQCF. CDR3 sequence (DNA): TGTGCCAGCAGCATAGCGGGGGGGTACGAGCAGTGCTTC.

This clonotype showed up many times. This chain joins TRBV6-5 and TRBJ1-2, with 11 bases fitting TRBD1. Germline V gene data show CDR1 as MNHEY and CDR2 as SVGAGI. J was trimmed by 4 bases and V by 7 bases; bases with no gene match: 8. The CDR3 spans 15 residues. The DNA for the CDR3 is TGTGCCAGCATTTCCGGGACAGGGGGAGCCTATGGCTACACCTTC. Encoded protein: CASISGTGGAYGYTF.

The chain has TRBV12-3 or TRBV12-4 and TRBJ1-4; weak D call: TRBD1 (5 bases). Trimming pared 6 bases from V and 4 bases from J, leaving 15 bases between. This CDR3 region has 15 residues. CDR3 sequence reads: CASRAPGGFNEKLFF. CDR3 bases: TGTGCCAGCAGGGCCCCCGGGGGATTTAATGAAAAACTGTTTTTT.

This clonotype was seen many times. The J gene is TRBJ2-7, the V gene TRBV10-3; 11 bases agree with TRBD1. This CDR3 has 15 residues. Per the germline V gene, CDR1 is ENHRY and CDR2 is SYGVKD. Losses at the gene ends were 8 bases for V and 7 bases for J; bases not matched to a gene: 13. CDR3 sequence: CAILPDGQGAREQYF. DNA of the CDR3: TGTGCCATCCTACCCGACGGACAGGGGGCGCGGGAGCAGTACTTC.

This rearrangement joins TRBV10-1 to TRBJ1-2; 7 positions match TRBD1. The V gene's germline CDR1 is WNHNN and CDR2 SYGVQD (reference sequence). Trimming at V came to 10 bases and at J to 6 bases, leaving 8 bases not matched to a gene. CDR3 length equals 12 residues. CDR3 loop: CANPRRGHGYTF. The CDR3, as DNA: TGCGCCAACCCGCGGAGGGGGCATGGCTACACCTTC.

This clonotype was seen at least ten times. The chain recombines TRBV11-2 with TRBJ2-7; perhaps TRBD1 as D (5 bases). V shed 5 bases and J shed 1 base, with 6 bases lying between them. Germline CDR1 SGHAT, CDR2 FQNNGV. The CDR3 runs to 12 residues. CDR3 region: CASSAGSYEQYF. The CDR3 DNA sequence: TGTGCCAGCAGCGCAGGGTCCTACGAGCAGTACTTC. Complete variable domain (other parts from reference TRBV11-2 and TRBJ2-7): EAGVAQSPRYKIIEKRQSVAFWCNPISGHATLYWYQQILGQGPKLLIQFQNNGVVDDSQLPKDRFSAERLKGVDSTLKIQPAKLEDSAVYLCASSAGSYEQYFGPGTRLTVT.

A remark on this clonotype: A much larger clonotype is one base distant, so this may be a read error. The chain is built from TRBV30 and TRBJ2-5, with TRBD2 matching over 11 bases. The ends lost 4 bases at V and 7 bases at J; junction bases unmatched: 8. Germline-derived CDR1 and CDR2 are GTSNPN and SVGIG (reference sequence). The length of the CDR3 is 14 residues. CDR3 nucleotides: TGTGCCTGGACCTTACTAGCGGGAGAAGGGACCCAGTACTTC. Translated, it gives CAWTLLAGEGTQYF.

At least ten counts were recorded for this clonotype. V gene TRBV7-2 combines with J gene TRBJ2-2, with TRBD2 matching over 8 bases. V gave up 2 bases and J gave up 2 bases; unmatched junction bases: 4. Germline-derived CDR1 and CDR2 are SGHTA and FQGNSA. CDR3 length: 16 amino acids. The CDR3, as DNA: TGTGCCAGCAGCTTAATGAGCGGGGGTAACACCGGGGAGCTGTTTTTT. Translation gives CASSLMSGGNTGELFF.

This chain connects TRBV11-3 to TRBJ2-5, with a possible D match to TRBD2 (6 bases). Germline-derived CDR1 and CDR2 are SGHNT and YENEEA. The CDR3 loop spans 15 amino acids. V was cut by 1 base and J by 5 bases, with 14 bases left in between. The CDR3: CASSLGGGSLETQYF. CDR3 sequence (DNA): TGTGCCAGCAGCTTAGGAGGAGGGTCCCTGGAGACCCAGTACTTC.

This clonotype showed up just a few times. V is TRBV20-1 and J is TRBJ2-1; D possibly corresponds to TRBD2 (7 bases). Germline lookup yields CDR1 DFQATT and CDR2 SNEGSKA (reference sequence). The length of the CDR3 is 15 residues. The V gene lost 4 bases and the J gene lost 5 bases, with 18 bases spanning the gap. The CDR3 DNA reads TGCAGTGCTAACGAACCGGGGGGCCAAGACAATGAGCAGTTCTTC. Protein product: CSANEPGGQDNEQFF.

This clonotype was found many times. CDR3: CASSWREPPYEQYF. For the CDR3, the DNA is TGTGCCAGCAGTTGGCGCGAGCCCCCCTACGAGCAGTACTTC. The chain joins TRBV12-3 or TRBV12-4 to TRBJ2-7; D is unclear. V gave up 4 bases and J gave up 2 bases, with 12 bases separating them. This CDR3 comprises 14 residues.

This CDR3 reads CASSQAGRGTGSPLHF. CDR3 DNA: TGTGCCAGCAGCCAAGCAGGGAGAGGCACAGGTTCACCCCTCCACTTT. This chain joins TRBV14 and TRBJ1-6, with D possibly being TRBD1 (5 bases). This CDR3 has 16 residues. The V gene lost 1 base and the J gene lost 9 bases, with 16 bases spanning the gap. Germline-derived CDR1 and CDR2 are SGHDN and FVKESK. Full variable domain (rest looked up from reference TRBV14 and TRBJ1-6): EAGVTQFPSHSVIEKGQTVTLRCDPISGHDNLYWYRRVMGKEIKFLLHFVKESKQDESGMPNNRFLAERTGGTYSTLKVQPAELEDSGVYFCASSQAGRGTGSPLHFGNGTRLTVT.

This clonotype was recorded many times. The chain employs TRBV2 and TRBJ1-6; TRBD1 matches at 10 bases. There are 14 residues in the CDR3. CDR1 and CDR2 from the germline V gene are SNHLY and FYNNEI. Trimming took 4 bases from V and 7 from J; bases not matched to a gene: 1. The CDR3 loop reads CASSGDRGNSPLHF. DNA of the CDR3: TGTGCCAGCAGTGGGGACAGGGGCAATTCACCCCTCCACTTT.

With respect to this clonotype: Germline and junction disagree at one end, which may indicate a read error. This chain connects TRBV20-1 to TRBJ1-1; D is unclear. Germline V lookup: CDR1 DFQATT, CDR2 SNEGSKA (reference sequence). There are 14 residues in the CDR3. CDR3 sequence: CGASSAGLNTEAFF. Here the CDR3 DNA reads TGCGGTGCTAGTTCCGCAGGCCTGAACACTGAAGCTTTCTTT.

This clonotype has just a few counts. V is TRBV28 and J is TRBJ1-4; D call uncertain. Deletions cut 4 bases from V and 3 bases from J, with 6 bases between. This CDR3 has 13 residues. Germline V CDR1 and CDR2: MDHEN, SYDVKM. The CDR3 reads CASSSGSNEKLFF. DNA for the CDR3: TGTGCCAGCAGTTCTGGATCTAATGAAAAACTGTTTTTT.

This clonotype showed up many times. The V gene is TRBV2, the J gene TRBJ1-1, with TRBD1 as a possible D gene (5 bases). The CDR3 is 13 amino acids. Germline CDR1 SNHLY, CDR2 FYNNEI. Trimming took off 6 bases at V and 2 bases at J, with 10 bases between the two ends. CDR3 protein: CASRRGTNTEAFF. The CDR3 bases are TGTGCCAGCAGGAGGGGAACCAACACTGAAGCTTTCTTT.

This clonotype has just a few counts. This chain connects TRBV28 to TRBJ1-6; 9 bases are a match to TRBD1. The CDR3 consists of 14 residues. Trimming removed 9 bases from V and 13 bases from J; junction bases left unmatched: 13. CDR1 is MDHEN and CDR2 is SYDVKM in the germline V gene. The CDR3 coding sequence is TGTGCCAGTAAAGACCCGGGACAGGGATACCCCCTCCACTTT. Its protein is CASKDPGQGYPLHF.

As to this clonotype: This may be a read error: a much more frequent sequence differs by one nucleotide. This chain connects TRBV6-5 to TRBJ2-1; 10 nucleotides match TRBD2. Germline V gene data show CDR1 as MNHEY and CDR2 as SVGAGI. This CDR3 is 15 amino acids long. The CDR3 is CAISYWASGGDEQFF. CDR3 bases: TGTGCCATCAGTTACTGGGCTAGCGGGGGTGATGAGCAGTTCTTC.

The chain joins TRBV5-5 to TRBJ2-7; D remains ambiguous. V dropped 4 bases and J dropped 7 bases, with 12 bases sitting between them. The CDR3 is made up of 12 amino acids. The germline CDR1 and CDR2 sequences are SGHKS and YYEKEE (reference sequence). The CDR3 coding sequence is TGTGCCAGCAGCCTCGCGTTCGAGGAGCAGTACTTC. It codes for CASSLAFEEQYF.

The V gene is TRBV5-1, the J gene TRBJ2-7; the D is unclear. V was clipped by 0 bases and J by 4 bases, with 8 bases between them. Germline V gives CDR1 SGHRS, CDR2 YFSETQ. This CDR3 contains 13 residues. CDR3 in amino acids: CASSLDVRYEQYF. The CDR3, as DNA: TGCGCCAGCAGCTTGGATGTTAGGTACGAGCAGTACTTC. Looking up the rest from reference TRBV5-1 and TRBJ2-7 gives the full variable domain: KAGVTQTPRYLIKTRGQQVTLSCSPISGHRSVSWYQQTPGQGLQFLFEYFSETQRNKGNFPGRFSGRQFSNSRSEMNVSTLELGDSALYLCASSLDVRYEQYFGPGTRLTVT.

This clonotype was observed many times. The V and J genes are TRBV4-1 and TRBJ2-3, with D possibly TRBD2 on 6 matching bases. Germline CDR1 and CDR2: MGHRA and YSYEKL. This CDR3 contains 16 residues. The V end lost 3 bases, the J end lost 0 bases, and 13 bases lay between the germline ends. CDR3 protein: CASSHPATSSTDTQYF. The CDR3, as DNA: TGCGCCAGCAGCCACCCCGCGACTAGTAGCACAGATACGCAGTATTTT.

The chain carries TRBV13 and TRBJ1-2; 9 positions match TRBD1. Looked up from germline, CDR1 is PRHDT and CDR2 is FYEKMQ (reference sequence). V dropped 0 bases and J dropped 6; count of bases not matched to a gene: 5. The CDR3 length is 15 residues. The CDR3 nucleotides are TGTGCCAGCAGCTTAGGGGACAGGGGACTCCATGGCTACACCTTC. Residues: CASSLGDRGLHGYTF.

This clonotype has just a few counts. The chain couples TRBV28 to TRBJ1-4, with no clear D. The V gene lost 1 base and the J gene lost 7 bases, with 4 bases spanning the gap. Germline CDR1 and CDR2: MDHEN and SYDVKM. This CDR3 region has 12 residues. The CDR3 loop is CASSLSGEKLFF. In DNA, the CDR3 is TGTGCCAGCAGTTTATCCGGTGAAAAACTGTTTTTT.

About this clonotype: A much larger clone differs by one base, so this may be a read error. This chain links TRBV5-1 with TRBJ2-7, with TRBD2 matching 12 bases. The germline gives CDR1 SGHRS, CDR2 YFSETQ. V gave up 4 bases and J gave up 6 bases; unmatched junction bases: 8. This CDR3 has 15 residues. CDR3 DNA: TGCGCCAGCAGCATGGGACTAGCGGGTACCTGCGAGCAGTACTTC. Translating it yields CASSMGLAGTCEQYF.